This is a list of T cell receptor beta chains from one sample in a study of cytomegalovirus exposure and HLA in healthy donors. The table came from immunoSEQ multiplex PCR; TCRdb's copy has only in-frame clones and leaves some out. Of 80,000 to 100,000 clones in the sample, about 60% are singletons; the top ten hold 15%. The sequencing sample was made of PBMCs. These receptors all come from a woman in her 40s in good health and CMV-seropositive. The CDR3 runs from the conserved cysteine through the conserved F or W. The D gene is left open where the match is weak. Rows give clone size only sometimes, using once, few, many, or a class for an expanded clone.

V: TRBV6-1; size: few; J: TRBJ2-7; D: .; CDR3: CASSELEGARSYEQYF; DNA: TGTGCCAGCAGTGAATTGGAGGGGGCGAGGTCCTACGAGCAGTACTTC
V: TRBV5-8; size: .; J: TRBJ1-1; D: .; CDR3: CASSPRPKTAEAFF; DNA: TGTGCCAGCAGCCCTAGACCGAAGACAGCTGAAGCTTTCTTT
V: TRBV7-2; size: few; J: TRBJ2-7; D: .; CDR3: CASSRSRQETYEQYF; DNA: TGTGCCAGCAGCCGCAGTCGACAGGAGACCTACGAGCAGTACTTC
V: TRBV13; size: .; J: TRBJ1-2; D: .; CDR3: CASSFNLDSLNGYTF; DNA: TGTGCCAGCAGCTTCAACCTGGACAGTTTGAATGGCTACACCTTC
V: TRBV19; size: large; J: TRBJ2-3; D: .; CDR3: CASSIDGGFAHDTQYF; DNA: TGTGCCAGTAGTATAGATGGAGGCTTCGCACATGATACGCAGTATTTT
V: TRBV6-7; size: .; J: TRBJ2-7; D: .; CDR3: CASSSTASSYEQYF; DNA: TGTGCCAGCAGTTCGACAGCGAGCTCCTACGAGCAGTACTTC
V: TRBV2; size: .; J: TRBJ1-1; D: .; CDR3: CASSEQGIPDTEAFF; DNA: TGTGCCAGCAGTGAACAGGGAATCCCGGACACTGAAGCTTTCTTT
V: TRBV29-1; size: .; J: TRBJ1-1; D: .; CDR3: CSVETSQGRAEAFF; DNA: TGCAGCGTTGAAACGTCTCAGGGGCGCGCTGAAGCTTTCTTT
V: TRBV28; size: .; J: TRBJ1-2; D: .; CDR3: CASNLVFSYGYTF; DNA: TGTGCCAGCAATCTAGTTTTCAGCTATGGCTACACCTTC
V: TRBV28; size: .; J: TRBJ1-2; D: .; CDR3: CASSFSVTNYGYTF; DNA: TGTGCCAGCAGTTTCTCTGTTACTAACTATGGCTACACCTTC
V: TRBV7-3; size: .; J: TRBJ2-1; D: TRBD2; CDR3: CASAPLAGNEQFF; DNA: TGTGCCAGCGCCCCCCTAGCGGGAAATGAGCAGTTCTTC
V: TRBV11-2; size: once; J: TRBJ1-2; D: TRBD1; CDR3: CASRGTGGAHTF; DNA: TGTGCCAGCAGGGGGACAGGGGGCGCCCACACCTTC
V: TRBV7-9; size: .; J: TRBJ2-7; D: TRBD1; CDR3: CASSPKPGQGAVEQYF; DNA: TGTGCCAGCAGCCCTAAACCCGGGCAGGGGGCGGTCGAGCAGTACTTC
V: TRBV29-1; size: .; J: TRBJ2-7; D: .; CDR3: CSVESAGQLTYEQYF; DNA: TGCAGCGTTGAAAGCGCCGGACAGCTTACCTACGAGCAGTACTTC
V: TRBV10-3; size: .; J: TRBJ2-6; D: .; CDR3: CAISDTPAGTVTGANVLTF; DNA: TGTGCCATCAGTGATACACCCGCTGGAACAGTGACTGGGGCCAACGTCCTGACTTTC
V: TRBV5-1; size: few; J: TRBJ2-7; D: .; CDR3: CASSSGARVYEQYF; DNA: TGCGCCAGCAGCTCTGGTGCCAGGGTTTACGAGCAGTACTTC
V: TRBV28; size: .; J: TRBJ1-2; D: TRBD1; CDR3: CASFDRVSGYTF; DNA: TGTGCCAGTTTCGACAGGGTGTCTGGCTACACCTTC
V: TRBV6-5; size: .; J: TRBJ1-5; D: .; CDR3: CASSSGGNQPQHF; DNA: TGTGCCAGCAGTTCAGGAGGGAATCAGCCCCAGCATTTT
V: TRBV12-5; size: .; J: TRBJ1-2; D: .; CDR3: CASGLGWGGDYTF; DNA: TGTGCTAGTGGTTTGGGTTGGGGGGGTGACTACACCTTC
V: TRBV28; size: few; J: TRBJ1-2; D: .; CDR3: CASSLFFQIYGYTF; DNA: TGTGCCAGCAGTTTATTCTTCCAGATCTATGGCTACACCTTC